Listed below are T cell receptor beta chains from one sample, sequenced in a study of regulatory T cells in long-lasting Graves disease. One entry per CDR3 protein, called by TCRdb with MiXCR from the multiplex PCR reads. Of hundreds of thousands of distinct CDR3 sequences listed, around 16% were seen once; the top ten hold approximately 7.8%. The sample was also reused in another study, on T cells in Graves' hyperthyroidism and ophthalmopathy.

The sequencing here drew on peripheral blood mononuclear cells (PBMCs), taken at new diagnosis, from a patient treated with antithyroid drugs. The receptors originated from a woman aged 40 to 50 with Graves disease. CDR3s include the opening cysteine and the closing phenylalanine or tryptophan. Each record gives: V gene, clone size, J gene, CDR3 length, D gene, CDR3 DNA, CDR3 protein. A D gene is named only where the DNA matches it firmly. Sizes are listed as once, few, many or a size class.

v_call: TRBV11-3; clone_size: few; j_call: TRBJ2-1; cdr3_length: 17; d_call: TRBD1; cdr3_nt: TGTGCCAGCAGCACCAGACAGGGGGGGGGGATTAACAATGAGCAGTTCTTC; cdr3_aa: CASSTRQGGGINNEQFF
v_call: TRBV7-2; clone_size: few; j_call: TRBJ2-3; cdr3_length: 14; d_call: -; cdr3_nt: TGTGCCAGCAGCTTAGGAAGTCTCCCAGATACGCAGTATTTT; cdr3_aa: CASSLGSLPDTQYF
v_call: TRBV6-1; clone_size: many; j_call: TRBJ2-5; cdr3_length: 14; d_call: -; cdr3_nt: TGTGCCAGCAGCTGGGGGGCAGGGAACGAGACCCAGTACTTC; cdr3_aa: CASSWGAGNETQYF
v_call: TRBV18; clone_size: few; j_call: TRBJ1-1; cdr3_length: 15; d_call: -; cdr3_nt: TGTGCCAGCTCACCGGCCCAGGGGCCCAACACTGAAGCTTTCTTT; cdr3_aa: CASSPAQGPNTEAFF
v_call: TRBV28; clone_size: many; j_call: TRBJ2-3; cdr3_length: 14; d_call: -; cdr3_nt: TGTGCCAGCAGTCCCCCCGGGGTGACAGATACGCAGTATTTT; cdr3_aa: CASSPPGVTDTQYF
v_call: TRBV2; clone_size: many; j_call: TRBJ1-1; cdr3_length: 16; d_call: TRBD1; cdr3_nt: TGTGCCAGCAGTCCCGGGACAGGGGGGATGAACACTGAAGCTTTCTTT; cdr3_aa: CASSPGTGGMNTEAFF
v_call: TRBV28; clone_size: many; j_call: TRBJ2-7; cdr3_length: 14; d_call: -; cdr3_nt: TGTGCCAGCAGTTTGTGGGACGGCTTCTACGAGCAGTACTTC; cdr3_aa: CASSLWDGFYEQYF
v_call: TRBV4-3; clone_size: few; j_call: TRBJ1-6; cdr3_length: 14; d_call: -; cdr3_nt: TGCGCCAGCAGCCAAGGCACTCCTAATTCACCCCTCCACTTT; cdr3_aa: CASSQGTPNSPLHF
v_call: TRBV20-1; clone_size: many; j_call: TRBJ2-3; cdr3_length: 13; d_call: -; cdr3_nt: TGCAGTGCCCGAGACTATCGCACAGATACGCAGTATTTT; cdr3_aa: CSARDYRTDTQYF
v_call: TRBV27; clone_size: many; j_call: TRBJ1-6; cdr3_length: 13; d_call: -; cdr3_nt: TGTGCCAGCATCTCCTCCTATAATTCACCCCTCCACTTT; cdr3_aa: CASISSYNSPLHF